This T cell receptor (beta chain) was recovered during a study of T cell repertoires in aging, cancer and after chemotherapy. Multiplex touch-down PCR with TRB-A/B primers amplified rearranged V-D-J TRB sequences. TCRdb re-derived calls from the multiplex PCR reads in MiXCR, one entry per CDR3 protein. The repertoire includes more than 15,000 distinct CDR3 sequences, 50% of them detected once, and over 9.5% sits in the top ten. This clonotype was seen a handful of times. Germline trimming cut 8 bases from V and 9 bases from J; bases unmatched to any gene: 5. CDR1 and CDR2 (germline): MNHEY, SVGAGI. The CDR3 has 13 residues. Peripheral blood genomic DNA, not sorted cells or RNA, was the template.

The clonotype originates from a human donor in good health. The genes are TRBV6-5 and TRBJ2-1; 12 bases line up with TRBD2. The specimen sequenced was blood. The chain's CDR3 is CASVSSGRGEQFF. CDR3 nucleotide sequence: TGTGCCAGCGTATCTAGCGGGAGGGGTGAGCAGTTCTTC.